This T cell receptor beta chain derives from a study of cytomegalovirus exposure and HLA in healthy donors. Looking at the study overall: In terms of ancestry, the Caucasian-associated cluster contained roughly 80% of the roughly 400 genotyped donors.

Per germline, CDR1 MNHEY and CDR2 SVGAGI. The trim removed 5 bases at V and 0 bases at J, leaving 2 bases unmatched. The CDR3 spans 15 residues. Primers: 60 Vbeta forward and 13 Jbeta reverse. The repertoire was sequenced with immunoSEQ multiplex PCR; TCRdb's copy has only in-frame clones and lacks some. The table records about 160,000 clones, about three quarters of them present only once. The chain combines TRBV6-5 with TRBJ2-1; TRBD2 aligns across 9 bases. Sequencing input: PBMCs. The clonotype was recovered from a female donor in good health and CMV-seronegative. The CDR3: CASSPSGDSYNEQFF. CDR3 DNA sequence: TGTGCCAGCAGTCCTAGCGGGGACTCCTACAATGAGCAGTTCTTC.